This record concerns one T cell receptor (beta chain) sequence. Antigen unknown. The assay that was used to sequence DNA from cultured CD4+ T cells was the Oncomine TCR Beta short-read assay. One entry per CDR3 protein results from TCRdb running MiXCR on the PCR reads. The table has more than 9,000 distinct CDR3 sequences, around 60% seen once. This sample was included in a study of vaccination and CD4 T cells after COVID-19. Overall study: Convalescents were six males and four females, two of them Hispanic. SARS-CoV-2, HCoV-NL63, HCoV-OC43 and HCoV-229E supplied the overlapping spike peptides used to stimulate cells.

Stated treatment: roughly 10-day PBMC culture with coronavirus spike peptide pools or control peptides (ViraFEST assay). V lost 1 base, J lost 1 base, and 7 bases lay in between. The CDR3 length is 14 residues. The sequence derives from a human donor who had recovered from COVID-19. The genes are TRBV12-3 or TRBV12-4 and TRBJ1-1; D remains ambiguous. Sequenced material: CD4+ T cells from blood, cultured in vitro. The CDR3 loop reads CASSLGTANTEAFF. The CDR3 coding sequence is TGTGCCAGCAGTTTAGGGACGGCGAACACTGAAGCTTTCTTT.